One and the same sample provided the 25 T cell receptor beta chains below, sequenced in a study of T cells in tumors after PD-1 blockade (dated by TCRdb to about 2019). The sample's time point label, decoded: before anti-PD-1 therapy. The library was prepared using the immunoSEQ multiplex PCR assay. TCRdb provides this immuneACCESS table in a form limited to in-frame rearrangements. Some clones are lacking; in checked studies, under half of them reflect an unresolved V gene, and why the rest are absent is not known. The sample data list around 60,000 clones, and around 80% of these were observed just once. The top ten clonotypes cover 13% of the sample. The input for sequencing was PBMCs, taken before anti-PD-1 treatment. These receptors were collected from a human donor with basal cell carcinoma.

In its sample, this clone was seen a few times. The rearrangement links TRBV30 to TRBJ1-2; D gene ambiguous. V was shortened by 0 bases and J by 7 bases, with 21 bases between the two germline ends. Germline values: CDR1 GTSNPN, CDR2 SVGIG (reference sequence). This CDR3 has 16 amino acids. In DNA, the CDR3 is TGTGCCTGGAGTGTGGCAGGATACAAACTGACCGGTGGCTACACCTTC. Translating it yields CAWSVAGYKLTGGYTF.

The rearrangement links TRBV7-3 to TRBJ1-1, with 8 bases lining up with TRBD1. This CDR3 is 16 amino acids long. CDR1 is SGHTA and CDR2 is FQGTGA in the germline V gene. Trimming cost V 0 bases and J 1 base; bases outside gene matches: 4. The CDR3 loop reads CASSLTPGQGNTEAFF. Here the CDR3 DNA reads TGTGCCAGCAGCTTAACCCCCGGACAGGGGAACACTGAAGCTTTCTTT.

The V call is TRBV7-6, the J call TRBJ1-4, with a tentative D call TRBD1 (5 bases). The V end was cut by 0 bases, the J end by 4 bases, with 9 bases between. In germline, CDR1 is SGHVS, CDR2 FNYEAQ. The CDR3 loop spans 15 amino acids. The DNA for the CDR3 is TGTGCCAGCAGCTTAGCGCGGGGGTATAATGAAAAACTGTTTTTT. Amino acids: CASSLARGYNEKLFF.

The gene calls are TRBV18 and TRBJ2-2, with D hard to call. Germline V gives CDR1 KGHSH, CDR2 LQKENI. With 3 bases removed from V and 6 bases from J, the gap between germline ends came to 5 bases. This CDR3 is built from 12 residues. Written as DNA, the CDR3 is TGTGCCAGCTCACCCAGCGCCGGGGAGCTGTTTTTT. As protein: CASSPSAGELFF. The full variable domain, completed using reference TRBV18 and TRBJ2-2, is NAGVMQNPRHLVRRRGQEARLRCSPMKGHSHVYWYRQLPEEGLKFMVYLQKENIIDESGMPKERFSAEFPKEGPSILRIQQVVRGDSAAYFCASSPSAGELFFGEGSRLTVL.

This clone was detected only once. The rearrangement joins TRBV27 to TRBJ1-1, with D possibly TRBD1 on 5 matching bases. The CDR3 loop spans 15 amino acids. V lost 2 bases, J lost 3 bases, and 13 bases lay in between. Looked up from germline, CDR1 is MNHEY and CDR2 is SMNVEV (reference sequence). The CDR3: CASSLGKGRDTEAFF. CDR3 coding DNA: TGTGCCAGCAGTTTAGGAAAGGGGCGCGACACTGAAGCTTTCTTT.

The rearrangement joins TRBV4-1 to TRBJ2-1, with D unclear. There are 12 residues in the CDR3. Germline values: CDR1 MGHRA, CDR2 YSYEKL. V was cut by 2 bases and J by 9 bases, with 8 bases left in between. For the CDR3, the DNA is TGCGCCAGCAGCCAAATAGTCGGTGAGCAGTTCTTC. As protein: CASSQIVGEQFF.

V is TRBV7-4 and J is TRBJ2-5; 14 bases match TRBD2. Germline V lookup: CDR1 SGHVT, CDR2 SQSDAQ. The J segment lost 1 base and the V segment lost 10 bases, leaving 11 bases of the junction unmatched. The CDR3 is made up of 17 amino acids. Here the CDR3 DNA reads TGTGCCAACGACACCTCCGGGACTAGCGGGGGCCAAGAGACCCAGTACTTC. It codes for CANDTSGTSGGQETQYF.

This sequence joins TRBV15 and TRBJ2-5; D is perhaps TRBD2 (6 bases). CDR1 is LNHNV, CDR2 YYDKDF, per germline (reference sequence). The CDR3 covers 13 residues. Trimming left V 9 bases short and J 3 bases short, with 14 bases between. This CDR3 reads CATSGLGEETQYF. The CDR3 coding sequence is TGTGCCACGTCGGGACTTGGGGAAGAGACCCAGTACTTC.

The chain is built from TRBV7-3 and TRBJ1-2; unclear D gene. Deletions cut 2 bases from V and 0 bases from J, with 7 bases between. Germline-derived CDR1 and CDR2 are SGHTA and FQGTGA. This CDR3 region has 14 residues. CDR3 region: CASSLGVSNYGYTF. Here the CDR3 DNA reads TGTGCCAGCAGCTTAGGGGTTTCTAACTATGGCTACACCTTC.

The chain has TRBV19 and TRBJ1-5; D remains unclear. Germline V gives CDR1 LNHDA, CDR2 SQIVND (reference sequence). The CDR3 loop spans 13 amino acids. Trimming pared 0 bases from V and 8 bases from J, leaving 8 bases between. CDR3 protein: CASSIDWRKPQHF. CDR3 in DNA: TGTGCCAGTAGTATAGATTGGAGGAAGCCCCAGCATTTT.

The chain links TRBV5-6 to TRBJ2-7, with TRBD2 matching 9 bases. This CDR3 has 14 residues. CDR1 SGHDT and CDR2 YYEEEE come from the germline V gene. V shed 4 bases and J 5 bases; nucleotides not matched to a gene: 7. CDR3 DNA: TGTGCCAGCAGCATGGCGGGGGGGCCCCACGAGCAGTACTTC. Amino acids: CASSMAGGPHEQYF.

This clone was seen a single time. This chain joins TRBV9 and TRBJ2-5; TRBD1 is a possible D gene (6 bases). The germline V and J ends were trimmed by 0 bases and 5 bases, with 17 bases remaining between them. This CDR3 region has 16 residues. CDR1 is SGDLS, CDR2 YYNGEE, per germline. This CDR3 reads CASSVAPGVKLETQYF. Written as DNA, the CDR3 is TGTGCCAGCAGCGTAGCGCCAGGGGTTAAGTTGGAGACCCAGTACTTC.

The chain links TRBV11-1 to TRBJ1-4, with D perhaps matching TRBD1 (6 bases). V shed 4 bases and J shed 4 bases, with 13 bases lying between them. The CDR3 loop spans 15 amino acids. Germline loops: CDR1 SGHAT, CDR2 FQDESV (reference sequence). In DNA form, the CDR3 reads TGTGCCAGCAGCTGGTCCGGGACAATTAATGAAAAACTGTTTTTT. This sequence encodes CASSWSGTINEKLFF. The full variable domain, its missing parts supplied by reference TRBV11-1 and TRBJ1-4, is EAEVAQSPRYKITEKSQAVAFWCDPISGHATLYWYRQILGQGPELLVQFQDESVVDDSQLPKDRFSAERLKGVDSTLKIQPAELGDSAMYLCASSWSGTINEKLFFGSGTQLSVL.

V is TRBV3-1 (or the pseudogene TRBV3-2) and J is TRBJ2-2; tentatively, D is TRBD1 or TRBD2 (5 bases each). The CDR3 has 17 residues. The germline V gene has CDR1 LGHDT and CDR2 YNNKEL (reference sequence). V was trimmed by 5 bases and J by 0 bases, leaving 16 bases between them. CDR3 amino acids: CASSRGRALSNTGELFF. CDR3 DNA: TGTGCCAGCAGCAGGGGACGGGCCCTTTCGAACACCGGGGAGCTGTTTTTT.

CDR3 nucleotides: TGTGCCAGCACCTTATCCGGGAACACTGAAGCTTTCTTT. It yields the protein CASTLSGNTEAFF. The rearrangement links TRBV12-3 or TRBV12-4 to TRBJ1-1; unclear D gene. The ends were cut back, 7 bases at V and 1 base at J, with 10 bases in the middle. The CDR3 extends over 13 amino acids.

This chain connects TRBV7-9 to TRBJ1-1; D is uncertain. The CDR3 has 13 amino acids. The V and J ends lost 2 bases and 0 bases respectively, with 4 bases between them. Germline CDR1 is SEHNR and CDR2 is FQNEAQ (reference sequence). CDR3 nucleotide sequence: TGTGCCAGCAGCTTACCCGTGAACACTGAAGCTTTCTTT. It is translated as CASSLPVNTEAFF.

The J gene is TRBJ1-2, the V gene TRBV6-1; D ambiguous. Germline V gene sequence: CDR1 MNHNS, CDR2 SASEGT. This CDR3 comprises 15 residues. V was cut by 1 base and J by 7 bases, with 16 bases left in between. CDR3 sequence reads: CASSEGTPLRGGYTF. The CDR3 DNA sequence: TGTGCCAGCAGTGAAGGCACACCGTTAAGAGGTGGCTACACCTTC.

The V gene is TRBV6-5, the J gene TRBJ2-1; D remains ambiguous. The length of the CDR3 is 13 residues. The ends were cut back, 5 bases at V and 7 bases at J, with 12 bases in the middle. Germline CDR1 is MNHEY and CDR2 is SVGAGI. CDR3 coding DNA: TGTGCCAGCAGTACGACCTTGGGGAATGAGCAGTTCTTC. Translated, it gives CASSTTLGNEQFF.

The chain recombines TRBV4-1 with TRBJ2-4; no definite D call. V lost 0 bases to trimming and J lost 0 bases, with 15 bases between them. The CDR3 covers 18 residues. Germline V gives CDR1 MGHRA, CDR2 YSYEKL. This CDR3 reads CASSQEGKGLVAKNIQYF. For the CDR3, the DNA is TGCGCCAGCAGCCAAGAGGGGAAAGGGTTGGTAGCCAAAAACATTCAGTACTTC.

The V and J genes are TRBV6-5 and TRBJ2-3; 12 bases map to TRBD2. CDR1 and CDR2 (germline): MNHEY, SVGAGI. The CDR3 is 15 amino acids. J lost 6 bases, V lost 8 bases, and 9 bases had no gene match. CDR3 DNA: TGTGCCAGCGGATCTAGCGGGGGGGCAGGGGATACGCAGTATTTT. Translating it yields CASGSSGGAGDTQYF.

This chain joins TRBV9 and TRBJ2-1, with TRBD2 matching over 7 bases. Germline CDR1 is SGDLS and CDR2 is YYNGEE. With V trimmed by 2 bases and J by 6 bases, 5 bases remained unmatched. The CDR3 is 14 amino acids. The chain's CDR3 is CASSVGGGVNEQFF. DNA for the CDR3: TGTGCCAGCAGCGTCGGGGGAGGGGTCAATGAGCAGTTCTTC.

V is TRBV19 and J is TRBJ1-2, with TRBD1 matching 11 bases. Germline V gene lookup returns CDR1 LNHDA and CDR2 SQIVND (reference sequence). This CDR3 is 14 amino acids long. Losses at the gene ends were 5 bases for V and 4 bases for J; bases not matched to a gene: 3. CDR3 loop: CASSGQGAVYGYTF. CDR3 DNA: TGTGCCAGTAGTGGACAGGGGGCTGTCTATGGCTACACCTTC.

V gene TRBV5-8 combines with J gene TRBJ2-1, with 11 bases that match TRBD2. This CDR3 spans 18 amino acids. Trimming at V came to 4 bases and at J to 5 bases, leaving 14 bases not matched to a gene. Per germline, CDR1 SGHTS and CDR2 YDEGEE. The CDR3 sequence is CASSRQQRLAGGDNEQFF. The CDR3, as DNA: TGTGCCAGCAGCCGGCAACAGAGATTAGCGGGGGGGGACAATGAGCAGTTCTTC.

The chain carries TRBV6-4 and TRBJ1-5; TRBD1 might be the D (5 bases). CDR3 length: 17 amino acids. Trimming cost V 1 base and J 4 bases, with 17 bases left between them. Per germline, CDR1 MRHNA and CDR2 SNTAGT. The CDR3 nucleotides read TGTGCCAGCAGTGACTGGGGCAGTGTCCCAGGAAATCAGCCCCAGCATTTT. Its translation is CASSDWGSVPGNQPQHF.

This chain joins TRBV29-1 and TRBJ2-3; D tentatively fits TRBD1 or TRBD2 (5 bases each). The CDR3 loop spans 12 amino acids. The germline V gene has CDR1 SQVTM and CDR2 ANQGSEA. CDR3 nucleotide sequence: TGCGGGTTGTGGGACCGACGGGATACGCAGTATTTT. Encoded protein: CGLWDRRDTQYF.